The entry below gives a single TCR beta chain sequence along with its context. The antigen remains undetermined. PCR primers comprised 60 Vbeta and 13 Jbeta primers. This table comes from immunoSEQ multiplex PCR, and its TCRdb copy is limited to in-frame clones, with some not included. The sample lists roughly 150,000 clones; over 60% were seen once. The data stem from a study of cytomegalovirus exposure and HLA in healthy donors. Findings and limits, study-wide: Further analysis, carried out later, found HLA-associated TCR beta chains more clonally expanded than equally common other chains. Rates of TCR association differed by HLA locus in a later analysis, with DRB1 highest and HLA-C lowest. The study found most TCR sequences rare, yet found some public TCRs in many donors.

Germline CDR1 and CDR2: MGHRA and YSYEKL. The CDR3 runs to 16 residues. V shed 4 bases, J shed 1 base, and the junction held 7 bases outside the gene matches. The sample comprised PBMCs. This TCR was recovered from a man between 40 and 49 years old in good health and CMV-seronegative. This rearrangement joins TRBV4-1 to TRBJ1-1, with 9 bases lining up with TRBD1. CDR3 bases: TGCGCCAGCAGCCGAGGACAGGGGAGCGGGAACACTGAAGCTTTCTTT. It codes for CASSRGQGSGNTEAFF.